The 13 T cell receptor beta chains below come from one sample, sequenced in a study of Graves' ophthalmopathy and Graves' hyperthyroidism. Amplifying from RNA transcripts, the study obtained TCR beta CDR3 regions. Second-round multiplex PCR came after first-round RT-PCR with HTBI primers. TCRdb processed the multiplex PCR reads anew with MiXCR; each CDR3 protein has one entry. In the table there are around 1.1 million distinct CDR3 sequences, approximately 35% of which are singletons. Input material: peripheral blood or thyroid tissue (not recorded which). The receptors were gathered from an adult man with Graves' hyperthyroidism.

V and J are TRBV19 and TRBJ2-7; 10 bases match TRBD1. V shed 5 bases and J 1 base; nucleotides not matched to a gene: 8. The germline gives CDR1 LNHDA, CDR2 SQIVND (reference sequence). This CDR3 spans 16 amino acids. The chain's CDR3 is CASSHSGTGASYEQYF. The CDR3 DNA reads as TGTGCCAGTAGTCACTCCGGGACAGGGGCTTCCTACGAGCAGTACTTC.

This clonotype was recorded a few times. The rearrangement links TRBV6-1 to TRBJ2-7; no clear D gene. Germline V gene sequence: CDR1 MNHNS, CDR2 SASEGT. V lost 4 bases, J lost 2 bases, and 18 bases lay in between. The CDR3 runs to 16 residues. CDR3 region: CASSAPTRSLTYEQYF. In DNA, the CDR3 is TGTGCCAGCAGTGCCCCGACCCGGTCCCTAACCTACGAGCAGTACTTC.

This rearrangement joins TRBV24-1 to TRBJ1-1, with D perhaps TRBD1 (5 bases). Germline V lookup: CDR1 KGHDR, CDR2 SFDVKD. This CDR3 comprises 15 residues. The V end lost 0 bases, the J end lost 8 bases, and 15 bases lay between the germline ends. This CDR3 is CATSDLPGSSTEAFF. The CDR3 bases are TGTGCCACCAGTGATTTGCCAGGGTCTAGCACAGAAGCTTTCTTT.

V is TRBV2 and J is TRBJ1-5; possibly TRBD1 for D (5 bases). CDR1 and CDR2 from the germline V gene are SNHLY and FYNNEI. CDR3 length: 17 amino acids. V lost 8 bases and J 0 bases, leaving 20 bases between the germline ends. The DNA of the CDR3 is TGTGCCAGCGGAGCTCCGGGACGGCACTATAGCAATCAGCCCCAGCATTTT. Its translation is CASGAPGRHYSNQPQHF. Looking up the rest from reference TRBV2 and TRBJ1-5 gives the full variable domain: EPEVTQTPSHQVTQMGQEVILRCVPISNHLYFYWYRQILGQKVEFLVSFYNNEISEKSEIFDDQFSVERPDGSNFTLKIRSTKLEDSAMYFCASGAPGRHYSNQPQHFGDGTRLSIL.

The V and J genes are TRBV11-2 and TRBJ1-2; no definite D call. This CDR3 is 14 amino acids long. Germline values: CDR1 SGHAT, CDR2 FQNNGV. The V end lost 1 base, the J end lost 8 bases, and 14 bases lay between the germline ends. CDR3 amino acids: CASSLGRVRWGYTF. The CDR3 nucleotides are TGTGCCAGCAGCTTAGGGCGGGTCCGCTGGGGCTACACCTTC.

This clonotype was counted many times. The chain has TRBV6-5 and TRBJ1-5, with 10 bases fitting TRBD1. The CDR3 contains 15 residues. V lost 5 bases, J lost 4 bases, and 5 bases stayed unmatched. Germline-derived CDR1 and CDR2 are MNHEY and SVGAGI. The CDR3 DNA is TGTGCCAGCAGTCCGACAGGGGGCCCAAATCAGCCCCAGCATTTT. This translates into CASSPTGGPNQPQHF.

The V call is TRBV20-1, the J call TRBJ1-1, with a tentative D call TRBD1 (5 bases). Per germline, CDR1 DFQATT and CDR2 SNEGSKA (reference sequence). V lost 3 bases and J 4 bases, leaving 15 bases between the germline ends. The CDR3 spans 14 residues. CDR3 in DNA: TGCAGTGCTAGTATGCGGGGCGCAGGCACTGAAGCTTTCTTT. Its protein is CSASMRGAGTEAFF.

On this clonotype itself: A much larger clone differs from this one at a single base, so this may be a read error. Because the CDR3 is missing its conserved closing phenylalanine or tryptophan, this is likely a read error. J is TRBJ2-7 and V is TRBV20-1; 8 nucleotides align to TRBD2. The CDR3 has 15 amino acids. V dropped 5 bases and J dropped 2; count of bases not matched to a gene: 11. Germline CDR1 and CDR2: DFQATT and SNEGSKA (reference sequence). In nucleotides, the CDR3 is TGCAGTGCTCCCGTCGGCGGGACTAGTGCCTACGAGCAGTACATC. It yields the protein CSAPVGGTSAYEQYI.

This clonotype was seen ten or more times. The chain joins TRBV10-3 to TRBJ1-1; TRBD1 is a possible D gene (5 bases). The germline V gene has CDR1 ENHRY and CDR2 SYGVKD. The CDR3 is made up of 14 amino acids. Trimming removed 4 bases from V and 5 bases from J, with 14 bases in between. The CDR3 nucleotides read TGTGCCATCAGTGGGACGAACTGGGGGACTGAAGCTTTCTTT. This gives the protein CAISGTNWGTEAFF.

This clonotype has more than one count but fewer than ten. The genes are TRBV6-5 and TRBJ2-7, with 10 bases matching TRBD2. The V gene end was trimmed by 6 bases and the J gene end by 0 bases; junction bases not matched to a gene: 14. Germline loops: CDR1 MNHEY, CDR2 SVGAGI. The CDR3 spans 18 residues. For the CDR3, the DNA is TGTGCCAGCAGCAGACGACAGTCCTGGACTAGCGGCTCCTACGAGCAGTACTTC. Its translation is CASSRRQSWTSGSYEQYF.

The CDR3 nucleotides read TGTGCCAGCAGCTTAGGGTACGGCTTCACTGAAGCTTTCTTT. This codes for CASSLGYGFTEAFF. The chain couples TRBV11-2 to TRBJ1-1; D uncertain. Trimming shortened V by 1 base and J by 4 bases, and 10 bases separated the two germline ends. The CDR3 runs 14 residues. CDR1 is SGHAT and CDR2 is FQNNGV in the germline V gene.

V and J are TRBV29-1 and TRBJ2-6; D may be TRBD1 (5 bases). The CDR3 length is 13 residues. V lost 6 bases and J lost 4, with 10 bases in between. Germline CDR1 reads SQVTM; CDR2 reads ANQGSEA. This CDR3 is CSVSRQGANVLTF. Here the CDR3 DNA reads TGCAGCGTCTCCCGACAGGGGGCCAACGTCCTGACTTTC.

Worth noting for this clonotype: An end of the junction differs from the germline gene, which may be a read error. The chain has TRBV10-2 and TRBJ2-7; D uncertain. CDR1 and CDR2 from the germline V gene are WSHSY and SAAADI. This CDR3 has 14 residues. The CDR3 region is CASNRVEQPWEQYF. The CDR3 region has the DNA TGTGCCAGCAATCGGGTAGAGCAACCTTGGGAGCAGTACTTC.